This TCR beta chain was sequenced in a study of regulatory T cells in long-lasting Graves disease. The CDR3 is made up of 14 amino acids. The V end was cut by 4 bases, the J end by 4 bases, with 13 bases between. Germline V gene lookup returns CDR1 SGHTA and CDR2 FQGNSA. The time point here: newly diagnosed GD, antithyroid drugs for less than 3 months. TCR sequences were obtained from RNA taken from PBMCs. Graves' disease diagnoses followed American Thyroid Association guidelines. A roughly 8.1-milliliter sample of peripheral blood was drawn into EDTA tubes. Building the TCR beta libraries relied on iRepertoire HTBI primers, and CDR3 regions underwent Arm-PCR. Original methodology: The samples included approximately 60 TRBV and some 14 TRBJ segments. A single record per CDR3 protein comes from TCRdb applying MiXCR to the multiplex PCR reads. TCRdb's processing, not the authors', yielded these V and J calls. The sample consists of a few hundred thousand distinct CDR3 sequences, over 15% of them appearing once.

The data were also submitted as part of a second study, on T cells in Graves' hyperthyroidism and ophthalmopathy. That paper states: Diagnosing involved the use of clinical symptoms, serum thyroxine and TRAb, thyroid ultrasound and orbital computed tomography.

The chain uses TRBV7-2 and TRBJ1-2; D perhaps matches TRBD1 (6 bases). The sequence was collected from a man aged 35 to 55 with Graves disease. The sample in question was peripheral blood mononuclear cells (PBMCs), obtained at new diagnosis, from a patient treated with antithyroid drugs. The CDR3 protein is CASSSRGAGYGYTF. CDR3 bases: TGTGCCAGCAGCTCAAGGGGGGCCGGCTATGGCTACACCTTC.